This T cell receptor (beta chain) was identified in a study of cytomegalovirus exposure and HLA in healthy donors. 13 Jbeta primers and 60 Vbeta primers were used for the PCR. The repertoire was sequenced with immunoSEQ multiplex PCR; TCRdb's copy has only in-frame clones and lacks some. This table holds under 200,000 clones. Points from the study as a whole: Segments of the TCR beta V type were, in most cases, productive about 87% or about 30% of the time in an earlier analysis.

Comment on this clone: Its antigen is not identified.

This CDR3 has 10 amino acids. CDR1 is DFQATT and CDR2 is SNEGSKA in the germline V gene (reference sequence). Trimming cost V 6 bases and J 3 bases, with 5 bases left between them. This TCR came from a man in his thirties or forties in good health and CMV-seronegative. This sequence joins TRBV20-1 and TRBJ1-1; D is unclear. The sample was PBMCs. CDR3 residues: CSATYTEAFF. The CDR3, as DNA: TGCAGTGCCACATACACTGAAGCTTTCTTT.